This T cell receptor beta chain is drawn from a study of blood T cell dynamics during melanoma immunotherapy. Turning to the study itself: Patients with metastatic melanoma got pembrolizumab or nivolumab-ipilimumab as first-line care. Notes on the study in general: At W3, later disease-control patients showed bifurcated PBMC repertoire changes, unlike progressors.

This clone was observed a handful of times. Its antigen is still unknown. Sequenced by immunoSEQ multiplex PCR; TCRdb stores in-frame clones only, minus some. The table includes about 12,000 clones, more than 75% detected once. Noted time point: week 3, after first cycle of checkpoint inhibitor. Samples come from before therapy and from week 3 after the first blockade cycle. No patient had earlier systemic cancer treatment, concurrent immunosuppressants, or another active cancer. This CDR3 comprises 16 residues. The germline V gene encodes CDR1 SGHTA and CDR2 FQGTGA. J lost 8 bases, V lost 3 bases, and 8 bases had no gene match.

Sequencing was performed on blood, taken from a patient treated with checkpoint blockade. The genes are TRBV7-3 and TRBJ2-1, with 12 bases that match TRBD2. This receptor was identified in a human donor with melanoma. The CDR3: CASSLLAGGLKDEQFF. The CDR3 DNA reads TGTGCCAGCAGCTTGCTAGCGGGGGGGCTTAAAGATGAGCAGTTCTTC.